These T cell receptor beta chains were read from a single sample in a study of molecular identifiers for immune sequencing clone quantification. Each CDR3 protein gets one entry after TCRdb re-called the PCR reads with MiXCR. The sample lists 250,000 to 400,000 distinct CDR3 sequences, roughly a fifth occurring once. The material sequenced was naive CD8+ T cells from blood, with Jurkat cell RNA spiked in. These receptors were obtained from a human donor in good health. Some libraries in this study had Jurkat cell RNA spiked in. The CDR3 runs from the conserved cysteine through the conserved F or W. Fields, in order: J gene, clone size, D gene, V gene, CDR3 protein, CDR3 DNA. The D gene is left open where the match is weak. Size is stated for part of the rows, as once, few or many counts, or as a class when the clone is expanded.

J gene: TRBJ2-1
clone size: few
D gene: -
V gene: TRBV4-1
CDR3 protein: CASSQDWANEQFF
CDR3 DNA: TGCGCCAGCAGCCAAGACTGGGCAAATGAGCAGTTCTTC

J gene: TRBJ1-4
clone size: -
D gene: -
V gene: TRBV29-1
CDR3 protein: CSVGEEGLTEKLFF
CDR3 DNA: TGCAGCGTTGGAGAGGAAGGGCTCACTGAAAAACTGTTTTTT

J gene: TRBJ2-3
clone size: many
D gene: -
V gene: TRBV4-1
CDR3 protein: CASSQVIIDTQYF
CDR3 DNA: TGCGCCAGCAGCCAAGTAATCATAGATACGCAGTATTTT

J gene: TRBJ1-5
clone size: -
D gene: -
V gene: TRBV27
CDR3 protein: CAGSLSPPYSNQPQHF
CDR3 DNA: TGTGCCGGCAGTTTATCCCCTCCTTATAGCAATCAGCCCCAGCATTTT

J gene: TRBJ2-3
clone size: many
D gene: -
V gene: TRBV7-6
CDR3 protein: CASSPRVGTDTQYF
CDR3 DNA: TGTGCCAGCAGCCCCCGTGTGGGCACAGATACGCAGTATTTT

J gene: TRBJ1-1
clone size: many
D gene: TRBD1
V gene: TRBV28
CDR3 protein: CASSYRGGRTEAFF
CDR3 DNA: TGTGCCAGCAGTTACAGGGGGGGAAGGACTGAAGCTTTCTTT

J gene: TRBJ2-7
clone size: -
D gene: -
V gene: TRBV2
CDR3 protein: CASLAPDMSIGSHEQYF
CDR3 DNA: TGTGCCAGCCTAGCCCCTGACATGTCGATCGGGTCCCACGAGCAGTACTTC

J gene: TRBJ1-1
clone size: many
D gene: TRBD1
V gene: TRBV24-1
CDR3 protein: CATRGQRNTEAFF
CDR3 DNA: TGTGCCACCAGGGGACAGAGGAACACTGAAGCTTTCTTT

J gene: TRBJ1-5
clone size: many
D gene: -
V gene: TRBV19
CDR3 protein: CASSIDGGAQPQHF
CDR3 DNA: TGTGCCAGTAGTATAGATGGGGGGGCTCAGCCCCAGCATTTT

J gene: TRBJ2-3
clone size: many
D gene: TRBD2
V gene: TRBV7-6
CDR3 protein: CASSMGTSVYADTQYF
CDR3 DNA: TGTGCCAGCAGCATGGGGACTAGCGTTTATGCAGATACGCAGTATTTT

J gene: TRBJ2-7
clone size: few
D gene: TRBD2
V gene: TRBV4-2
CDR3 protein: CAGSQDPLAGGGYEQYF
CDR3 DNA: TGTGCCGGCAGCCAAGATCCGCTAGCGGGAGGAGGCTACGAGCAGTACTTC

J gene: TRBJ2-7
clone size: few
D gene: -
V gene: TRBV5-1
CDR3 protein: CASSSPRGREISYEQYF
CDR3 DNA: TGCGCCAGCAGCTCGCCGCGGGGCCGCGAGATATCCTACGAGCAGTACTTC

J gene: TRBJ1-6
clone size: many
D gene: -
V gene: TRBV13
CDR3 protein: CASSLFSDGANSPLHF
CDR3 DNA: TGTGCCAGCAGCTTATTCTCCGACGGAGCCAATTCACCCCTCCACTTT

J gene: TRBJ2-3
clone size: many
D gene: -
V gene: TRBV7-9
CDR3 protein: CASSFVRSTDTQYF
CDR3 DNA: TGTGCCAGCAGCTTTGTTCGAAGCACAGATACGCAGTATTTT

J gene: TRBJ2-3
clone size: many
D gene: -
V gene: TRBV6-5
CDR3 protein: CASSYSWGDTDTQYF
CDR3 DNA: TGTGCCAGCAGTTACAGCTGGGGGGACACAGATACGCAGTATTTT

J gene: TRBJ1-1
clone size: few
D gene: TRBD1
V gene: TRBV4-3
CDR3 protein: CASSQDHRTGGTEAFF
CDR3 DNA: TGCGCCAGCAGCCAAGATCACAGGACAGGGGGGACTGAAGCTTTCTTT

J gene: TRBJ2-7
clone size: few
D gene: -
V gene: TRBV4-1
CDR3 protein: CASSLYYLSRAKMYSYEQYF
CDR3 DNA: TGCGCCAGCAGCCTTTACTATCTATCCCGGGCCAAAATGTACTCCTACGAGCAGTACTTC

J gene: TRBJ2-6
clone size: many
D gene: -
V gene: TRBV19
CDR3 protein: CASSMGGRAGANVLTF
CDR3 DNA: TGTGCCAGTAGTATGGGGGGCCGGGCTGGGGCCAACGTCCTGACTTTC

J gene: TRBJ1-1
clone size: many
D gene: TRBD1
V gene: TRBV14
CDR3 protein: CASRPSGQGVNTEAFF
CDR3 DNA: TGTGCCAGCAGACCCTCGGGACAGGGAGTGAACACTGAAGCTTTCTTT

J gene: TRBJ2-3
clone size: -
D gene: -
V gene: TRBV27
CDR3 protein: CASSLNPLADGTDTQYF
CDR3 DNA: TGTGCCAGCAGTTTAAACCCCTTGGCTGACGGCACAGATACGCAGTATTTT

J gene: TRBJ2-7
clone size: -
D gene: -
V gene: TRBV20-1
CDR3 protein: CSAPWPDSSYEQYF
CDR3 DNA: TGCAGTGCTCCATGGCCTGACAGCTCCTACGAGCAGTACTTC

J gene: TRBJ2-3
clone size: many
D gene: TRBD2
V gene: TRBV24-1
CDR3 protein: CATSDLADTDTQYF
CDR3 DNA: TGTGCCACCAGCGACCTAGCGGACACAGATACGCAGTATTTT

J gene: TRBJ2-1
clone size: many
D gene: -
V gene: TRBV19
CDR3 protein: CASSSAGYNEQFF
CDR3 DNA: TGTGCCAGTTCCTCGGCGGGGTACAATGAGCAGTTCTTC

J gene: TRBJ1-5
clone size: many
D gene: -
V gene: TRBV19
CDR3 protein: CASSQATHQPQHF
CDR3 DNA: TGTGCCAGTAGTCAGGCAACTCATCAGCCCCAGCATTTT

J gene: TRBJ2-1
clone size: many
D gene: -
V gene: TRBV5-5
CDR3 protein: CASSLWTYNEQFF
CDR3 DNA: TGTGCCAGCAGCCTCTGGACCTACAATGAGCAGTTCTTC

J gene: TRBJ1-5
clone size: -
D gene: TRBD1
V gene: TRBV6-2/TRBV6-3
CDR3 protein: CASSYRQGVQPQHF
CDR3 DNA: TGTGCCAGCAGTTACAGACAGGGGGTTCAGCCCCAGCATTTT

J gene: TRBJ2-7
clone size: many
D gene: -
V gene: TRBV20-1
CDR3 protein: CSAPNRDDDYEQYF
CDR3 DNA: TGCAGTGCTCCCAACCGGGACGACGATTACGAGCAGTACTTC

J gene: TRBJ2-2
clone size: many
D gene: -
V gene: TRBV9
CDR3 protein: CASSVGSPESGELFF
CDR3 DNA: TGTGCCAGCAGCGTAGGATCACCGGAATCCGGGGAGCTGTTTTTT

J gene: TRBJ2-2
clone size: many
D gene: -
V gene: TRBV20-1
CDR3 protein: CSARDWSGANTGELFF
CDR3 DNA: TGCAGTGCTAGAGATTGGAGTGGCGCGAACACCGGGGAGCTGTTTTTT

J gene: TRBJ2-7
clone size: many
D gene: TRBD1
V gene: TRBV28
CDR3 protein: CASSYGQGGYEQYF
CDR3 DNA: TGTGCCAGCAGTTACGGACAGGGCGGCTACGAGCAGTACTTC

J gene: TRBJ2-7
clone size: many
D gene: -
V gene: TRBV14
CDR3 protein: CASRLAGEDEQYF
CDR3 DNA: TGTGCCAGCAGGCTGGCAGGGGAGGACGAGCAGTACTTC

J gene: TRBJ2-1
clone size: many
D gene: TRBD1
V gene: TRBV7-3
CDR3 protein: CASSTYPTGGNEQFF
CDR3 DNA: TGTGCCAGCAGCACCTATCCGACAGGGGGGAATGAGCAGTTCTTC

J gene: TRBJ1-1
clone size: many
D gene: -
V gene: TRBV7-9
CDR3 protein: CASRIMSTEAFF
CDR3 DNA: TGTGCCAGCAGGATTATGAGCACTGAAGCTTTCTTT

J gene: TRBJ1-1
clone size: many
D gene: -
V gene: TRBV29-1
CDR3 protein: CSGERVAEAFF
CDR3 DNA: TGCAGCGGAGAAAGGGTGGCTGAAGCTTTCTTT

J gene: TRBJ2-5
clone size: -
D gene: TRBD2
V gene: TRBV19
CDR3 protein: CASSIMRGTTQETQYF
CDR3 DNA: TGTGCCAGTAGTATAATGCGGGGGACTACCCAAGAGACCCAGTACTTC

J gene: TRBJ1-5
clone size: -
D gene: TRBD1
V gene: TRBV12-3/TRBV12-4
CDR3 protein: CAGSLGGQEDCF
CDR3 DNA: TGTGCCGGCAGTTTAGGGGGACAGGAGGACTGCTTT

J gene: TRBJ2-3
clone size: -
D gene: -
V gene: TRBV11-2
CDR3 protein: CASSLEAGAGGTTDTQYF
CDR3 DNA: TGTGCCAGCAGCTTGGAGGCGGGTGCCGGAGGGACCACAGATACGCAGTATTTT

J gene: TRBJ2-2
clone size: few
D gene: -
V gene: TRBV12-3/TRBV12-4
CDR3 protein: CASSSGTHLNTGELFF
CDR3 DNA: TGTGCCAGCAGCTCGGGGACCCACTTGAACACCGGGGAGCTGTTTTTT

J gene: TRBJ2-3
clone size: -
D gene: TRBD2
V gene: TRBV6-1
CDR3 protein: CASSEARGTSGRDTQYF
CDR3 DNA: TGTGCCAGCAGTGAAGCGAGGGGGACTAGCGGGAGAGATACGCAGTATTTT

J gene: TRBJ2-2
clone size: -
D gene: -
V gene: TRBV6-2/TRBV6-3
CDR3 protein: CASKVNTGELFF
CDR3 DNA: TGTGCCAGCAAGGTGAACACCGGGGAGCTGTTTTTT

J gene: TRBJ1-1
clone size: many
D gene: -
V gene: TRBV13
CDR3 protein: CASSLITVAEAFF
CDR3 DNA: TGTGCCAGCAGCTTGATCACTGTGGCTGAAGCTTTCTTT

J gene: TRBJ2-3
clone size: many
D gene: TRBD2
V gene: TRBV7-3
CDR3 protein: CASSVGTSGRRTDTQYF
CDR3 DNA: TGTGCCAGCAGCGTCGGGACTAGCGGGAGAAGAACAGATACGCAGTATTTT

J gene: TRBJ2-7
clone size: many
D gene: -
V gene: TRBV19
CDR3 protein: CASSIGVGYEQYF
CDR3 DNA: TGTGCCAGTAGTATAGGTGTCGGCTACGAGCAGTACTTC

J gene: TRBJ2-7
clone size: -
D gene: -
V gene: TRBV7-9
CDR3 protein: CASSPSGLGRQYF
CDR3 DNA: TGTGCCAGCAGCCCCAGTGGGCTGGGACGGCAGTACTTC

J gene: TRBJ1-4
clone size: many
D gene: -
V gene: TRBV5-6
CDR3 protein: CASSSDYLGEKLFF
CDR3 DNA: TGTGCCAGCAGCTCGGACTACTTAGGTGAAAAACTGTTTTTT

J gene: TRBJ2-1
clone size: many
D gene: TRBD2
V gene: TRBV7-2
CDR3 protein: CASSAQGLAYNEQFF
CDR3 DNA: TGTGCCAGCAGCGCCCAGGGACTAGCCTACAATGAGCAGTTCTTC

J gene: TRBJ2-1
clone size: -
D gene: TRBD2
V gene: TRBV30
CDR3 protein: CARSVGLAFEQFF
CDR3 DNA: TGTGCCAGGAGTGTAGGACTAGCCTTCGAGCAGTTCTTC

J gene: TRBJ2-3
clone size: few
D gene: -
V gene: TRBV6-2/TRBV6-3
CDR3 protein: CASRRIDFKELTGTQYF
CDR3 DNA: TGTGCCAGCAGGAGAATTGATTTTAAGGAGCTGACAGGTACGCAGTATTTT

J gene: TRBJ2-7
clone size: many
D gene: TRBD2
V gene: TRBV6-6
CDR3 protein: CASSHGTSGLSYEQYF
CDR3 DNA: TGTGCCAGCAGTCACGGGACTAGCGGGCTCTCCTACGAGCAGTACTTC

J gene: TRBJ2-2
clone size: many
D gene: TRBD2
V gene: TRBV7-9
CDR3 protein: CASLEAGIDTGELFF
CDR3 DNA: TGTGCCAGCTTAGAAGCGGGGATCGACACCGGGGAGCTGTTTTTT

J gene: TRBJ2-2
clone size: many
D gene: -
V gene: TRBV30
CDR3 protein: CAWSLDTGELFF
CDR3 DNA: TGTGCCTGGAGCCTTGACACCGGGGAGCTGTTTTTT

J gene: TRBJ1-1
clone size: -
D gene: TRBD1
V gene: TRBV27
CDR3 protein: CASSLWSPSGGGTEAFF
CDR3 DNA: TGTGCCAGCAGTTTATGGTCTCCGTCAGGGGGGGGCACTGAAGCTTTCTTT

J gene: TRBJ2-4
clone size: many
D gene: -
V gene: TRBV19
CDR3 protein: CASSSGSILAIAKNIQYF
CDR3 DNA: TGTGCCAGTAGCTCCGGGTCAATTCTGGCCATAGCCAAAAACATTCAGTACTTC

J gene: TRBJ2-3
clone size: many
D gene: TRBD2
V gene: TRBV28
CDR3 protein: CASTSGSVDTQYF
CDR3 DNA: TGTGCCAGTACTAGCGGGAGTGTAGATACGCAGTATTTT